The next 22 T cell receptor beta chains were all read from a single sample in a study of blood T cell repertoires in COVID-19. Generated by immunoSEQ multiplex PCR, the TCRdb table keeps only in-frame clones and is missing some. Of some 500,000 clones listed, 85% to 90% were seen once; the top ten hold approximately 2%. Input material: PBMCs or T cells enriched from blood (not recorded which). These receptors were taken from a middle-aged woman who had recovered from COVID-19.

This chain links TRBV6-5 with TRBJ1-3; weak D call: TRBD1 (5 bases). Trimming took off 6 bases at V and 6 bases at J, with 12 bases between the two ends. Germline values: CDR1 MNHEY, CDR2 SVGAGI. The CDR3 spans 13 residues. In DNA form, the CDR3 reads TGTGCCAGCAGGGACGGGGGTTCAAACACCATATATTTT. Translation gives CASRDGGSNTIYF.

The chain employs TRBV4-3 and TRBJ1-1; 7 positions match TRBD1. This CDR3 contains 14 residues. V trimming: 5 bases; J trimming: 10 bases; junction bases outside the gene matches: 13. Per germline, CDR1 LGHNA and CDR2 YSLEER. The CDR3 coding sequence is TGCGCCAGCAGCGGGACAGCCTTTGCCTATGGAGCTTTCTTT. As protein: CASSGTAFAYGAFF.

V is TRBV30 and J is TRBJ1-5, with D possibly TRBD1 on 5 matching bases. The germline V and J ends were trimmed by 0 bases and 5 bases, with 14 bases remaining between them. The germline CDR1 and CDR2 sequences are GTSNPN and SVGIG (reference sequence). CDR3 length: 15 amino acids. Here the CDR3 DNA reads TGTGCCTGGAGTGTACCTTTATTAGGGGATCAGCCCCAGCATTTT. It is translated as CAWSVPLLGDQPQHF.

The V gene is TRBV5-6, the J gene TRBJ2-3, with D unresolved. This CDR3 spans 13 amino acids. V was pared by 0 bases and J by 1 base, with 3 bases between. The germline CDR1 and CDR2 sequences are SGHDT and YYEEEE. For the CDR3, the DNA is TGTGCCAGCAGCTTGGAGCGCACAGATACGCAGTATTTT. Its protein product is CASSLERTDTQYF.

CDR3: CASSQAPLQGSNEKLFF. Written as DNA, the CDR3 is TGCGCCAGCAGCCAAGCCCCTTTACAGGGTTCTAATGAAAAACTGTTTTTT. The V and J genes are TRBV4-3 and TRBJ1-4; the D gene is possibly TRBD1 (6 bases). CDR1 is LGHNA and CDR2 is YSLEER in the germline V gene. The CDR3 totals 17 residues. Trimming removed 1 base at V and 3 bases at J, with 15 bases between.

The rearrangement joins TRBV19 to TRBJ1-6; 8 positions agree with TRBD1. The CDR3 is made up of 14 amino acids. V lost 6 bases and J lost 8; bases outside the gene matches: 6. Germline V gives CDR1 LNHDA, CDR2 SQIVND (reference sequence). In DNA, the CDR3 is TGTGCCAGTAGGGGGACAGGCATCCATTCACCCCTCCACTTT. Translating it yields CASRGTGIHSPLHF.

This clone was found once. This chain joins TRBV6-2 or TRBV6-3 and TRBJ1-2; possibly TRBD1 for D (5 bases). V was trimmed by 2 bases and J by 7 bases, leaving 5 bases between them. The CDR3 length is 11 residues. CDR1 is MNHEY, CDR2 SVGEGT, per germline. CDR3 amino acids: CASSYQGGYTF. The CDR3 DNA sequence: TGTGCCAGCAGTTACCAGGGTGGCTACACCTTC.

This sequence joins TRBV4-3 and TRBJ1-5; D remains ambiguous. Trimming cost V 3 bases and J 2 bases, with 26 bases left between them. Germline V lookup: CDR1 LGHNA, CDR2 YSLEER. The CDR3 is 20 amino acids. The CDR3 protein is CASSQDWFQKIRLGNQPQHF. The DNA for the CDR3 is TGCGCCAGCAGCCAGGACTGGTTCCAGAAAATTAGATTAGGCAATCAGCCCCAGCATTTT.

This clone was seen more than once but under ten times. The rearrangement links TRBV24-1 to TRBJ2-3; TRBD1 agrees at 7 bases. Germline V CDR1 and CDR2: KGHDR, SFDVKD. The CDR3 is 14 residues long. Trimming at V came to 4 bases and at J to 5 bases, leaving 5 bases not matched to a gene. The CDR3 is CATSETGSGDTQYF. In DNA form, the CDR3 reads TGTGCCACCAGTGAGACAGGGAGCGGAGATACGCAGTATTTT.

The chain is built from TRBV5-1 and TRBJ2-1, with D possibly being TRBD1 (6 bases). V lost 7 bases, J lost 3 bases, and 8 bases lay in between. The CDR3 is 12 amino acids. Germline loops: CDR1 SGHRS, CDR2 YFSETQ. CDR3 protein: CASRDNYNEQFF. The CDR3 coding sequence is TGCGCCAGCCGGGACAACTACAATGAGCAGTTCTTC.

This chain connects TRBV19 to TRBJ2-7, with 9 bases aligning to TRBD1. Germline loops: CDR1 LNHDA, CDR2 SQIVND (reference sequence). J lost 5 bases, V lost 6 bases, and 5 bases had no gene match. This CDR3 comprises 13 residues. This CDR3 reads CASSFRTGDEQYF. The CDR3 DNA sequence: TGTGCCAGTAGCTTCAGGACAGGGGACGAGCAGTACTTC.

The V and J genes are TRBV5-4 and TRBJ1-6; tentatively, D is TRBD1 (5 bases). Trimming took off 9 bases at V and 7 bases at J, with 20 bases between the two ends. CDR3 size: 15 residues. CDR1 and CDR2 from the germline V gene are SGHNT and YYREEE (reference sequence). CDR3: CATTLGGTVNSPLHF. CDR3 in DNA: TGTGCCACTACCCTTGGGGGGACCGTGAATTCACCCCTCCACTTT.

The chain uses TRBV5-1 and TRBJ2-1; 13 nucleotides line up with TRBD2. V lost 3 bases to trimming and J lost 7 bases; unmatched junction nucleotides: 7. The CDR3 is 16 amino acids. Germline CDR1 and CDR2: SGHRS and YFSETQ. CDR3 loop: CASSWAWTSGRNEQFF. The CDR3 DNA reads as TGCGCCAGCAGCTGGGCTTGGACTAGCGGGAGAAATGAGCAGTTCTTC.

A few counts support this clone. The chain recombines TRBV6-2 or TRBV6-3 with TRBJ2-1, with TRBD2 as a possible D gene (6 bases). Trimming shortened V by 5 bases and J by 6 bases, and 14 bases separated the two germline ends. Germline CDR1 and CDR2: MNHEY and SVGEGT. This CDR3 has 14 residues. The CDR3 protein is CASSPPGLLNEQFF. In DNA form, the CDR3 reads TGTGCCAGCAGTCCCCCGGGACTCCTCAATGAGCAGTTCTTC.

The chain recombines TRBV15 with TRBJ2-2, with D unresolved. The CDR3 spans 13 residues. The germline CDR1 and CDR2 sequences are LNHNV and YYDKDF (reference sequence). The CDR3 DNA is TGTGCAACGGCCAGGACGAACACCGGGGAGCTGTTTTTT. It translates to CATARTNTGELFF.

The V and J genes are TRBV3-1 (or the pseudogene TRBV3-2) and TRBJ2-5; D is unclear. Germline CDR1 reads LGHDT; CDR2 reads YNNKEL (reference sequence). The CDR3 length is 15 residues. The ends were cut back, 0 bases at V and 5 bases at J, with 13 bases in the middle. The CDR3 reads CASSQDPVRRETQYF. DNA for the CDR3: TGTGCCAGCAGCCAAGACCCAGTCCGCAGGGAGACCCAGTACTTC.

The CDR3 DNA is TGTGCCAGCAGGACTTCTGTACGCACCCTTAATGAAAAACTGTTTTTT. Its protein is CASRTSVRTLNEKLFF. V and J are TRBV6-4 and TRBJ1-4, with D hard to call. The CDR3 covers 16 residues. The V end was cut by 6 bases, the J end by 4 bases, with 18 bases between. Germline V gene sequence: CDR1 MRHNA, CDR2 SNTAGT.

The chain employs TRBV9 and TRBJ1-3, with no clear D. CDR3 length: 16 amino acids. Germline V gene data show CDR1 as SGDLS and CDR2 as YYNGEE. Trimming stripped 4 bases from V and 3 bases from J, with 17 bases between. Here the CDR3 DNA reads TGTGCCAGCAGCACTGATCATGCCTCCCATGGAAACACCATATATTTT. Protein product: CASSTDHASHGNTIYF.

The chain has TRBV20-1 and TRBJ1-1, with D tentatively TRBD1 (5 bases). The CDR3 loop spans 11 amino acids. Germline CDR1 DFQATT, CDR2 SNEGSKA (reference sequence). Trimming removed 1 base at V and 8 bases at J, with 8 bases between. Here the CDR3 reads CSARARQEAFF. The DNA for the CDR3 is TGCAGTGCTAGAGCCAGACAGGAAGCTTTCTTT.

The rearrangement links TRBV2 to TRBJ2-1; D is unresolved. Germline loops: CDR1 SNHLY, CDR2 FYNNEI. V was cut by 3 bases and J by 4 bases, with 4 bases left in between. The CDR3 length is 12 residues. The CDR3 reads CASSESYNEQFF. CDR3 sequence (DNA): TGTGCCAGCAGTGAGTCATACAATGAGCAGTTCTTC.

The chain is built from TRBV7-8 and TRBJ2-5; 11 nucleotides align to TRBD2. This CDR3 has 16 residues. Germline V gene data show CDR1 as SGHVS and CDR2 as FQNEAQ. The V and J ends lost 5 bases and 1 base, in that order; junction bases with no gene match: 6. Here the CDR3 reads CASSMILAGGQETQYF. CDR3 DNA: TGTGCCAGCAGCATGATCCTAGCGGGGGGCCAAGAGACCCAGTACTTC.

This clone was observed once. The chain couples TRBV11-2 to TRBJ1-6; 8 bases are shared with TRBD1. This CDR3 has 16 amino acids. CDR1 and CDR2 from the germline V gene are SGHAT and FQNNGV. J gave up 7 bases and V 1 base, and 6 bases lay outside the gene matches. CDR3 sequence: CASSLVRGQGNSPLHF. Written as DNA, the CDR3 is TGTGCCAGCAGCTTAGTTCGTGGACAGGGCAATTCACCCCTCCACTTT.